Following are 20 T cell receptor beta chains from one sample sequenced in a study of a mutant IDH1 vaccine in newly diagnosed glioma. No antigen has been assigned to these receptors. Profiled with immunoSEQ multiplex PCR; TCRdb holds only in-frame clones, not every one. The sample yields about 36,000 clones, 80% seen once. Described time point: week 11, during vaccination. A 20-mer mutant IDH1 peptide at 300 ug was injected subcutaneously with topical imiquimod. This specimen consisted of peripheral blood mononuclear cells (PBMCs), obtained from a glioma patient whose treatment included an IDH1 peptide vaccine. The receptors here all came from a young woman with glioma. Some clones in this sample may be carry-over from other donors' samples.

The chain employs TRBV19 and TRBJ2-1; 13 positions agree with TRBD2. Germline assignment: CDR1 LNHDA and CDR2 SQIVND (reference sequence). The CDR3 contains 16 residues. Losses at the gene ends were 4 bases for V and 6 bases for J; bases not matched to a gene: 6. CDR3 loop: CASSTILAGGVNEQFF. The CDR3 bases are TGTGCCAGTAGTACGATACTAGCGGGAGGGGTCAATGAGCAGTTCTTC.

The chain employs TRBV11-2 and TRBJ1-2; D possibly corresponds to TRBD1 (5 bases). CDR3 length: 15 residues. The germline V gene has CDR1 SGHAT and CDR2 FQNNGV. The V end was cut by 0 bases, the J end by 4 bases, with 12 bases between. The CDR3 here is CASSLDGGSGYGYTF. Written as DNA, the CDR3 is TGTGCCAGCAGCTTAGATGGGGGGAGCGGCTATGGCTACACCTTC.

J is TRBJ2-1 and V is TRBV6-6, with a possible D match to TRBD2 (6 bases). Trimming shortened V by 7 bases and J by 4 bases, and 11 bases separated the two germline ends. CDR1 and CDR2 from the germline V gene are MNHNY and SVGAGI (reference sequence). CDR3 length: 13 amino acids. Here the CDR3 reads CASKGGAYNEQFF. CDR3 coding DNA: TGTGCCAGCAAGGGAGGAGCTTACAATGAGCAGTTCTTC.

The chain has TRBV10-1 and TRBJ2-1; D is unclear. This CDR3 is 17 amino acids long. Germline CDR1 reads WNHNN; CDR2 reads SYGVQD (reference sequence). The V and J ends lost 2 bases and 0 bases respectively, with 14 bases between them. CDR3 nucleotides: TGCGCCAGCAGTGAGGGTCCAGGCCAAAGCTCCTACAATGAGCAGTTCTTC. Translation gives CASSEGPGQSSYNEQFF.

The rearrangement joins TRBV25-1 to TRBJ2-3; D is possibly TRBD1 or TRBD2 (6 bases each). The germline V gene encodes CDR1 MGHDK and CDR2 SYGVNS. The length of the CDR3 is 14 residues. V lost 4 bases, J lost 6 bases, and 14 bases lay in between. The CDR3 DNA reads TGTGCCAGCAGTGGGGGGGCCGCTTTCGATACGCAGTATTTT. Protein sequence: CASSGGAAFDTQYF.

This clone was recorded a few times. The chain uses TRBV14 and TRBJ2-2, with 9 nucleotides matching TRBD1. The CDR3 has 16 amino acids. Germline assignment: CDR1 SGHDN and CDR2 FVKESK. J gave up 4 bases and V 3 bases, and 6 bases lay outside the gene matches. This CDR3 is CASSQKGQGGTGELFF. As DNA, the CDR3 is TGTGCCAGCAGCCAGAAGGGACAGGGTGGCACCGGGGAGCTGTTTTTT.

The V and J genes are TRBV9 and TRBJ2-3, with D maybe TRBD2 (6 bases). The CDR3 sequence is 16 residues long. Trimming stripped 3 bases from V and 0 bases from J, with 14 bases between. Germline V gene data show CDR1 as SGDLS and CDR2 as YYNGEE. CDR3 coding DNA: TGTGCCAGCAGCGGGCAGGGAGGCAGGAGCACAGATACGCAGTATTTT. Protein: CASSGQGGRSTDTQYF.

The chain carries TRBV5-4 and TRBJ2-5, with 13 nucleotides matching TRBD2. J lost 4 bases, V lost 4 bases, and 4 bases had no gene match. This CDR3 comprises 15 residues. Germline CDR1 is SGHNT and CDR2 is YYREEE (reference sequence). The CDR3 spells CASSARTSGGETQYF. DNA for the CDR3: TGTGCCAGCAGCGCTAGGACTAGCGGGGGAGAGACCCAGTACTTC.

The CDR3 is CASSYATGNSQETQYF. In DNA, the CDR3 is TGTGCCAGCAGTTACGCAACAGGGAACTCACAAGAGACCCAGTACTTC. The rearrangement joins TRBV27 to TRBJ2-5; tentative D call: TRBD1 (6 bases). The CDR3 extends over 16 amino acids. Germline V CDR1 and CDR2: MNHEY, SMNVEV (reference sequence). The germline V and J ends were trimmed by 4 bases and 2 bases, with 17 bases remaining between them.

J is TRBJ2-4 and V is TRBV5-4; D ambiguous. V lost 4 bases and J 5 bases, leaving 7 bases between the germline ends. This CDR3 is 12 amino acids long. CDR1 and CDR2 (germline): SGHNT, YYREEE (reference sequence). The CDR3 DNA sequence: TGTGCCAGCAGCCTCGGGCAAAACATTCAGTACTTC. The encoded protein is CASSLGQNIQYF.

V and J are TRBV28 and TRBJ2-5; tentatively, D is TRBD1 (5 bases). V lost 5 bases and J lost 1, with 11 bases in between. Germline V lookup: CDR1 MDHEN, CDR2 SYDVKM. This CDR3 spans 14 amino acids. The CDR3 sequence: CASSGSGFQETQYF. The CDR3 nucleotides are TGTGCCAGCAGTGGGTCAGGGTTCCAAGAGACCCAGTACTTC.

The chain has TRBV30 and TRBJ1-2; D might be TRBD1 (5 bases). The germline V gene encodes CDR1 GTSNPN and CDR2 SVGIG (reference sequence). This CDR3 is 12 amino acids long. The ends were cut back, 2 bases at V and 8 bases at J, with 12 bases in the middle. The CDR3 here is CAWSLTGLGYTF. The CDR3 bases are TGTGCCTGGAGTCTCACAGGCCTAGGCTACACCTTC. The whole variable domain, filled in from reference TRBV30 and TRBJ1-2, reads SQTIHQWPATLVQPVGSPLSLECTVEGTSNPNLYWYRQAAGRGLQLLFYSVGIGQISSEVPQNLSASRPQDRQFILSSKKLLLSDSGFYLCAWSLTGLGYTFGSGTRLTVV.

The chain has TRBV11-2 and TRBJ2-1, with 7 positions matching TRBD2. Trimming removed 2 bases from V and 3 bases from J; junction bases left unmatched: 7. Germline V gene sequence: CDR1 SGHAT, CDR2 FQNNGV. CDR3 size: 16 residues. The CDR3, as DNA: TGTGCCAGCAGCTTAAGGGGCCTAGCGGTCTACAATGAGCAGTTCTTC. Its translation is CASSLRGLAVYNEQFF.

This clone was counted between two and nine times. The chain combines TRBV30 with TRBJ1-1; D may be TRBD1 (6 bases). The germline V gene has CDR1 GTSNPN and CDR2 SVGIG (reference sequence). The CDR3 extends over 14 amino acids. V lost 2 bases and J 1 base, leaving 11 bases between the germline ends. In DNA form, the CDR3 reads TGTGCCTGGAGTACTGGACAGTCGAACACTGAAGCTTTCTTT. Translated: CAWSTGQSNTEAFF.

The V and J genes are TRBV30 and TRBJ1-1; 8 bases are a match to TRBD1. This CDR3 has 15 amino acids. Looked up from germline, CDR1 is GTSNPN and CDR2 is SVGIG (reference sequence). V lost 4 bases, J lost 0 bases, and 7 bases stayed unmatched. DNA of the CDR3: TGTGCCTGGAAACTACAGGGGGTTCTGAACACTGAAGCTTTCTTT. Protein sequence: CAWKLQGVLNTEAFF.

J is TRBJ2-1 and V is TRBV6-1; D unclear. Between the trimmed V and J ends, which lost 1 base and 3 bases, there was a span of 13 bases. The germline CDR1 and CDR2 sequences are MNHNS and SASEGT. The CDR3 loop spans 16 amino acids. The CDR3 DNA follows: TGTGCCAGCAGTGAAGGTTTCACAAGCGACTACAATGAGCAGTTCTTC. Its protein is CASSEGFTSDYNEQFF.

Here the CDR3 reads CTSSQAPPPQAVEETQYF. In nucleotides, the CDR3 is TGCACCAGCAGCCAGGCTCCCCCCCCGCAGGCGGTCGAAGAGACCCAGTACTTC. The chain couples TRBV1 to TRBJ2-5. TRBV1 is labeled a pseudogene. The CDR3 loop spans 18 amino acids.

This clone was detected only once. J is TRBJ2-2 and V is TRBV7-9; a possible D gene is TRBD1 (6 bases). V lost 3 bases, J lost 4 bases, and 15 bases lay in between. The germline V gene encodes CDR1 SEHNR and CDR2 FQNEAQ (reference sequence). The CDR3 loop spans 16 amino acids. The CDR3 is CASSFPSTGFTGELFF. CDR3 nucleotides: TGTGCCAGCAGCTTCCCTTCGACAGGTTTCACCGGGGAGCTGTTTTTT.

This chain joins TRBV28 and TRBJ2-7, with D tentatively TRBD2 (5 bases). This CDR3 is built from 12 residues. The V gene lost 5 bases and the J gene lost 2 bases, with 7 bases spanning the gap. Per the germline V gene, CDR1 is MDHEN and CDR2 is SYDVKM. This chain's CDR3 is CASSPGTYEQYF. In nucleotides, the CDR3 is TGTGCCAGCAGTCCGGGGACCTACGAGCAGTACTTC. Together with reference TRBV28 and TRBJ2-7, the CDR3 gives the full variable domain: DVKVTQSSRYLVKRTGEKVFLECVQDMDHENMFWYRQDPGLGLRLIYFSYDVKMKEKGDIPEGYSVSREKKERFSLILESASTNQTSMYLCASSPGTYEQYFGPGTRLTVT.

The chain joins TRBV29-1 to TRBJ2-2; D not resolved. This CDR3 is 14 amino acids long. From germline, CDR1 is SQVTM and CDR2 ANQGSEA. V lost 2 bases to trimming and J lost 2 bases, with 9 bases between them. The DNA for the CDR3 is TGCAGCGTTGAAAGCCAGGCTAACACCGGGGAGCTGTTTTTT. It codes for CSVESQANTGELFF.